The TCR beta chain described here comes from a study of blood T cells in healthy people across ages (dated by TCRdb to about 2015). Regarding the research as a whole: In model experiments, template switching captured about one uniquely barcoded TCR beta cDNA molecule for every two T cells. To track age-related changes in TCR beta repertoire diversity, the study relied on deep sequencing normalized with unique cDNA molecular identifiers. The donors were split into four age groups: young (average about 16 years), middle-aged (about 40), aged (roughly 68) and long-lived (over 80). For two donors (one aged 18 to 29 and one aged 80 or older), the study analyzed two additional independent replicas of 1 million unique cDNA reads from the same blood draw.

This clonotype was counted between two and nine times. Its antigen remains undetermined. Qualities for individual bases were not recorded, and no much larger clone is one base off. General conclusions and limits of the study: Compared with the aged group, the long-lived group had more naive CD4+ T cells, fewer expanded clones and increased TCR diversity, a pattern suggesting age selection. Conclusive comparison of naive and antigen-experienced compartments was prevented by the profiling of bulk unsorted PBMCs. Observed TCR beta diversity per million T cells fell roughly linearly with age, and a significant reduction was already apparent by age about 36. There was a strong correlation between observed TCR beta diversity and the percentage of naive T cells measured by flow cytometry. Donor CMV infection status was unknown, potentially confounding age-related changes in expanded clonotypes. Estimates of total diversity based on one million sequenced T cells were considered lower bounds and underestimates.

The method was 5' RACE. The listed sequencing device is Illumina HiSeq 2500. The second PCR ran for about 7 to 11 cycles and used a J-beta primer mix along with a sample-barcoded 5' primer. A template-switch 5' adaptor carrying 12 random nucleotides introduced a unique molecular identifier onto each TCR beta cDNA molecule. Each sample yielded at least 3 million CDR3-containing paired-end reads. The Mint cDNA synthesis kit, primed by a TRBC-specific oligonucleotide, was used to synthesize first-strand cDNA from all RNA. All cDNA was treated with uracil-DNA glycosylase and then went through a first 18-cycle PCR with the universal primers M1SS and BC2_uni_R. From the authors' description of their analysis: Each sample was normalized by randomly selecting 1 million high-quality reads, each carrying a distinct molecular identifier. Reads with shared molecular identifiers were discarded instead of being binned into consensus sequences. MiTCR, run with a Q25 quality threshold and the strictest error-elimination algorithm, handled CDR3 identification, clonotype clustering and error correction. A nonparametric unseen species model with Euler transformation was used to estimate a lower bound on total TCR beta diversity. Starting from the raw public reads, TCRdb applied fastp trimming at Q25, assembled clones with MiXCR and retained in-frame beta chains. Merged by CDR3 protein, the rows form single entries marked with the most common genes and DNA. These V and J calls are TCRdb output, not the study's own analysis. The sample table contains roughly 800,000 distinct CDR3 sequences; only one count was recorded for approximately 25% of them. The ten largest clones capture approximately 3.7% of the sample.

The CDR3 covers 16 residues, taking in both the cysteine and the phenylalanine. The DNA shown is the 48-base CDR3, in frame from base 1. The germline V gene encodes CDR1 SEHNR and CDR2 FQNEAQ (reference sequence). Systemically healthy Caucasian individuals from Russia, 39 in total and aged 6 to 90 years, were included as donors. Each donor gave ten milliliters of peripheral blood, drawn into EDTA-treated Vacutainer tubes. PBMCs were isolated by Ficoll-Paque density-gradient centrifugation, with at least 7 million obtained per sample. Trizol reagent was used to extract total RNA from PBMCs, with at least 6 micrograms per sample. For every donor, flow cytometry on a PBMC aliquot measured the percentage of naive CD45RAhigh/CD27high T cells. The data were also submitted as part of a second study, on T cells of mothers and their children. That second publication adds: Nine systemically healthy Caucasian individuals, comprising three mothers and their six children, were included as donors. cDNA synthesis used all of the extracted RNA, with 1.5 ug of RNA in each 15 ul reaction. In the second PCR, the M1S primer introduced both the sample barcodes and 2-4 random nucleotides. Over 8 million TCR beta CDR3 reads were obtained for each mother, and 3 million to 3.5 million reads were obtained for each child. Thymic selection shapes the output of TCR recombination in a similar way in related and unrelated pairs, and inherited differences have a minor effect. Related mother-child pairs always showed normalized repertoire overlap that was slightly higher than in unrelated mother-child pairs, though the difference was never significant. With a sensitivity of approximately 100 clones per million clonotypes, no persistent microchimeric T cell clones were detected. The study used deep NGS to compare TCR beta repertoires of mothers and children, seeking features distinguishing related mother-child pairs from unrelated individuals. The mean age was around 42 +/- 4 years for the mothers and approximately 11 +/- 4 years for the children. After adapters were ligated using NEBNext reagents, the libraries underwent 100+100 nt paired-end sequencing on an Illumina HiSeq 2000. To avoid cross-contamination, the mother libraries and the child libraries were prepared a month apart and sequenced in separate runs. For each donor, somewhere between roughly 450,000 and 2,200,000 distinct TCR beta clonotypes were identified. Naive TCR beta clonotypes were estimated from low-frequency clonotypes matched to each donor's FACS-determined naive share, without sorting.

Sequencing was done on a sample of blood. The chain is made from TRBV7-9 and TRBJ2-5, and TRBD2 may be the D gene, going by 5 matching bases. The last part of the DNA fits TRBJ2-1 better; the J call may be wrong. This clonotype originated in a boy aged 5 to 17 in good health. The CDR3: CASSLARGLLDNEQFF. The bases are TGTGCCAGCAGCTTAGCCCGAGGACTCCTAGACAATGAGCAGTTCTTC.